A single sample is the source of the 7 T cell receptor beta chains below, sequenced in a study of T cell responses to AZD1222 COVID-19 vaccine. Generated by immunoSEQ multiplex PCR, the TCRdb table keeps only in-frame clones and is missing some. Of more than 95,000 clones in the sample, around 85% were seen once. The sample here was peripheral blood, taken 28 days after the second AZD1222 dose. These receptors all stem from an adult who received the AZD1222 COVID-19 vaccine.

The CDR3 sequence: CASTGGGSSYNEQFF. The CDR3 nucleotides read TGCGCCAGCACTGGTGGCGGTAGCTCCTACAATGAGCAGTTCTTC. V usage is TRBV5-1 and J usage is TRBJ2-1; D remains unclear. The germline gives CDR1 SGHRS, CDR2 YFSETQ. CDR3 length: 15 amino acids. V shed 6 bases and J shed 0 bases, with 13 bases lying between them. The full variable domain, its missing parts supplied by reference TRBV5-1 and TRBJ2-1, is KAGVTQTPRYLIKTRGQQVTLSCSPISGHRSVSWYQQTPGQGLQFLFEYFSETQRNKGNFPGRFSGRQFSNSRSEMNVSTLELGDSALYLCASTGGGSSYNEQFFGPGTRLTVL.

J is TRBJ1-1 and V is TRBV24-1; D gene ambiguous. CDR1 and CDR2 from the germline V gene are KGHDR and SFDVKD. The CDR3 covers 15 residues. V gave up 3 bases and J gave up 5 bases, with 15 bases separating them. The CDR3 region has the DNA TGTGCCACCAGTGATCCGGGCCGCGGGGAAACTGAAGCTTTCTTT. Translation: CATSDPGRGETEAFF.

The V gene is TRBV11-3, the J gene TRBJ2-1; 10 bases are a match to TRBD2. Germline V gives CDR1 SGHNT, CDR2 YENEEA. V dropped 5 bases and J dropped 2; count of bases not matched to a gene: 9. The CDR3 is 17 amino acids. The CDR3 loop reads CASSQRGGTGTYNEQFF. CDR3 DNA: TGTGCCAGCAGCCAGCGGGGGGGCACGGGAACCTACAATGAGCAGTTCTTC.

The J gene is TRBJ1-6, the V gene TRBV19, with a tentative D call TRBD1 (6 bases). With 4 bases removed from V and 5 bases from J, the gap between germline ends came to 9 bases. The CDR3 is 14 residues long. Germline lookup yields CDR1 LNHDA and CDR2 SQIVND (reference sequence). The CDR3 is CASSNDRNNSPLHF. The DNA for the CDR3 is TGTGCCAGTAGTAACGACAGGAATAATTCACCCCTCCACTTT. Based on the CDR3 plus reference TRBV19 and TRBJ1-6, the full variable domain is DGGITQSPKYLFRKEGQNVTLSCEQNLNHDAMYWYRQDPGQGLRLIYYSQIVNDFQKGDIAEGYSVSREKKESFPLTVTSAQKNPTAFYLCASSNDRNNSPLHFGNGTRLTVT.

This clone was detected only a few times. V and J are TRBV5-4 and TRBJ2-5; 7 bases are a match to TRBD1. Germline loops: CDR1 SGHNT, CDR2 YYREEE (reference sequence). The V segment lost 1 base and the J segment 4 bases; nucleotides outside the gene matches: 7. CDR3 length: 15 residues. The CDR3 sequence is CASSLKGALRETQYF. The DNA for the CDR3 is TGTGCCAGCAGCTTGAAGGGGGCGCTACGAGAGACCCAGTACTTC.

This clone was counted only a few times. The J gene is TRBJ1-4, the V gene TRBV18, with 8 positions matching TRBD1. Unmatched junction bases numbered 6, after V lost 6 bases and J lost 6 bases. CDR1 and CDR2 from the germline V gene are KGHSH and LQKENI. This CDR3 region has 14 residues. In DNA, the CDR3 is TGTGCCAGCTCGCAACAGGGGGGGGATGAAAAACTGTTTTTT. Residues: CASSQQGGDEKLFF.

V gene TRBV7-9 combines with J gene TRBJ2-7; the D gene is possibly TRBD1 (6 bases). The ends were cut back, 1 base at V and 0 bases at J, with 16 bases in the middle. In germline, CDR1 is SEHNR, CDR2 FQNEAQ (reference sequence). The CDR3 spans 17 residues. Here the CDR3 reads CASSLVAGGELSYEQYF. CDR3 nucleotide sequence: TGTGCCAGCAGCTTAGTGGCTGGGGGCGAACTCTCCTACGAGCAGTACTTC.